These 26 T cell receptor beta chains originate from one sample sequenced in a study of blood T cell repertoires in COVID-19. Data came from immunoSEQ multiplex PCR; TCRdb stores just in-frame clones and leaves some out. The sample yields about 240,000 clones, approximately 80% seen once. What was sequenced was peripheral blood. These receptors were obtained from a woman aged 55-75 years with active or convalescent COVID-19.

The J gene is TRBJ2-5, the V gene TRBV5-6; no firm D call. The CDR3 loop spans 14 amino acids. V was pared by 0 bases and J by 2 bases, with 8 bases between. CDR1 is SGHDT and CDR2 is YYEEEE in the germline V gene. The CDR3, as DNA: TGTGCCAGCAGCTTGGTCCAGGATCAAGAGACCCAGTACTTC. Amino acids: CASSLVQDQETQYF. The whole variable domain, remainder taken from reference TRBV5-6 and TRBJ2-5, is DAGVTQSPTHLIKTRGQQVTLRCSPKSGHDTVSWYQQALGQGPQFIFQYYEEEERQRGNFPDRFSGHQFPNYSSELNVNALLLGDSALYLCASSLVQDQETQYFGPGTRLLVL.

This chain uses TRBV7-6 with TRBJ1-3; D may be TRBD1 (6 bases). Trimming pared 2 bases from V and 3 bases from J, leaving 8 bases between. The CDR3 has 14 amino acids. Per the germline V gene, CDR1 is SGHVS and CDR2 is FNYEAQ. The CDR3 region is CASSLQDSGNTIYF. As DNA, the CDR3 is TGTGCCAGCAGCTTACAGGACAGTGGAAACACCATATATTTT.

The rearrangement uses TRBV5-1 and TRBJ1-1; 11 bases align to TRBD1. Germline V lookup: CDR1 SGHRS, CDR2 YFSETQ. After removal of 2 bases from V and 4 bases from J, the junction contained 1 base not matched to a gene. This CDR3 region has 14 residues. The CDR3 DNA reads TGCGCCAGCAGCTTCGGGACAGGGGGCACTGAAGCTTTCTTT. The encoded protein is CASSFGTGGTEAFF.

The chain is built from TRBV14 and TRBJ1-2; 7 bases are shared with TRBD1. The V gene's germline CDR1 is SGHDN and CDR2 FVKESK. The J segment lost 6 bases and the V segment lost 3 bases, leaving 10 bases of the junction unmatched. CDR3 length: 15 amino acids. CDR3 nucleotides: TGTGCCAGCAGCCACGCCGGTGGAGGGGGCAATGGCTACACCTTC. This gives the protein CASSHAGGGGNGYTF.

Remarks on this clone: This may arise from a read error, as a much more abundant clone is one base away. The chain combines TRBV9 with TRBJ2-6; D is ambiguous. The V and J ends lost 5 bases and 2 bases respectively, with 5 bases between them. CDR3 length equals 13 residues. CDR1 and CDR2 (germline): SGDLS, YYNGEE. The DNA for the CDR3 is TGTGCCAGCAGTCGCGCTGGGGCCAACGTCCTGACTTTC. Its translation is CASSRAGANVLTF. Combining the CDR3 with reference TRBV9 and TRBJ2-6 gives the whole variable domain DSGVTQTPKHLITATGQRVTLRCSPRSGDLSVYWYQQSLDQGLQFLIQYYNGEERAKGNILERFSAQQFPDLHSELNLSSLELGDSALYFCASSRAGANVLTFGAGSRLTVL.

The chain joins TRBV11-2 to TRBJ2-7; weak D call: TRBD1 (7 bases). V was pared by 1 base and J by 7 bases, with 11 bases between. CDR1 SGHAT and CDR2 FQNNGV come from the germline V gene. This CDR3 has 13 amino acids. The CDR3 here is CASSLAGGWEQYF. Here the CDR3 DNA reads TGTGCCAGCAGCTTAGCAGGGGGGTGGGAGCAGTACTTC. The full variable domain, its missing parts supplied by reference TRBV11-2 and TRBJ2-7, is EAGVAQSPRYKIIEKRQSVAFWCNPISGHATLYWYQQILGQGPKLLIQFQNNGVVDDSQLPKDRFSAERLKGVDSTLKIQPAKLEDSAVYLCASSLAGGWEQYFGPGTRLTVT.

J is TRBJ2-1 and V is TRBV30, with 12 bases that match TRBD2. V shed 0 bases, J shed 0 bases, and the junction held 6 bases outside the gene matches. Germline V gene data show CDR1 as GTSNPN and CDR2 as SVGIG (reference sequence). This CDR3 region has 18 residues. As DNA, the CDR3 is TGTGCCTGGAGTGTACGCGGACTAGCGGGGTCCTCCTACAATGAGCAGTTCTTC. Its translation is CAWSVRGLAGSSYNEQFF.

This clone turned up a few times. The chain links TRBV27 to TRBJ2-1, with D possibly matching TRBD2 (5 bases). This CDR3 region has 16 residues. Trimming left V 1 base short and J 4 bases short, with 14 bases between. Germline loops: CDR1 MNHEY, CDR2 SMNVEV (reference sequence). The CDR3 coding sequence is TGTGCCAGCAGTTTATTGATCAGCGGAGTTTACAATGAGCAGTTCTTC. It codes for CASSLLISGVYNEQFF.

The chain carries TRBV7-9 and TRBJ1-4; no clear D. This CDR3 region has 15 residues. V was shortened by 3 bases and J by 0 bases, with 8 bases between the two germline ends. Looked up from germline, CDR1 is SEHNR and CDR2 is FQNEAQ (reference sequence). The DNA of the CDR3 is TGTGCCAGCAGCTTGCTTCAGGCAACTAATGAAAAACTGTTTTTT. It encodes CASSLLQATNEKLFF.

J is TRBJ2-1 and V is TRBV15, with 7 nucleotides matching TRBD1. The CDR3 has 16 residues. V lost 0 bases to trimming and J lost 7 bases; unmatched junction nucleotides: 9. The germline CDR1 and CDR2 sequences are LNHNV and YYDKDF (reference sequence). Here the CDR3 DNA reads TGTGCCACCAGCAGAGATTTTTTCAGGGGGACGAATGAGCAGTTCTTC. It translates to CATSRDFFRGTNEQFF.

V usage is TRBV19 and J usage is TRBJ2-2; D possibly corresponds to TRBD1 (6 bases). The germline V and J ends were trimmed by 5 bases and 8 bases, with 18 bases remaining between them. The CDR3 has 15 residues. Germline-derived CDR1 and CDR2 are LNHDA and SQIVND (reference sequence). The CDR3 nucleotides are TGTGCCAGTAGTCCCGCCCTACAGGGTTTTGGGGAGCTGTTTTTT. The encoded protein is CASSPALQGFGELFF.

With respect to this clone: A read error may account for a junction end that differs from germline. CDR3 nucleotide sequence: TGTGCCAGCAGTGAGGGGGGGCAACCGAACTTC. Translating it yields CASSEGGQPNF. The chain uses TRBV6-1 and TRBJ2-7; possibly TRBD2 for D (7 bases). This CDR3 has 11 amino acids. The germline CDR1 and CDR2 sequences are MNHNS and SASEGT.

The chain combines TRBV12-3 or TRBV12-4 with TRBJ2-1, with a weak D call TRBD1 (5 bases). V dropped 2 bases and J dropped 7 bases, with 6 bases sitting between them. The CDR3 runs 12 residues. The CDR3 nucleotides are TGTGCCAGCAGTTTACAGGGTAATGAGCAGTTCTTC. Translating it yields CASSLQGNEQFF.

The genes are TRBV2 and TRBJ1-3; 7 bases match TRBD1. Germline CDR1 is SNHLY and CDR2 is FYNNEI. The junction had 2 bases not matched to a gene; V was cut back by 3 bases and J by 0 bases. There are 15 residues in the CDR3. The CDR3 nucleotides read TGTGCCAGCAGTGAGGGGACAGACTCTGGAAACACCATATATTTT. Amino acids: CASSEGTDSGNTIYF.

The rearrangement joins TRBV4-1 to TRBJ2-3; D is possibly TRBD2 (7 bases). This CDR3 is 14 amino acids long. The germline V gene encodes CDR1 MGHRA and CDR2 YSYEKL. Trimming removed 4 bases from V and 7 bases from J, with 15 bases in between. The CDR3, as DNA: TGCGCCAGCAGCCTTCCCCTGGGGGGGCATACGCAGTATTTT. Translating gives CASSLPLGGHTQYF.

The rearrangement joins TRBV19 to TRBJ1-3; D perhaps matches TRBD1 (6 bases). Germline CDR1 LNHDA, CDR2 SQIVND (reference sequence). Trimming removed 7 bases from V and 2 bases from J, with 12 bases in between. The CDR3 totals 14 residues. The CDR3 loop reads CASTQGDTGNTIYF. As DNA, the CDR3 is TGTGCCAGTACTCAAGGGGACACTGGAAACACCATATATTTT. The variable domain in full, completed from reference TRBV19 and TRBJ1-3, reads DGGITQSPKYLFRKEGQNVTLSCEQNLNHDAMYWYRQDPGQGLRLIYYSQIVNDFQKGDIAEGYSVSREKKESFPLTVTSAQKNPTAFYLCASTQGDTGNTIYFGEGSWLTVV.

CDR3 residues: CASSEASVRQPQHF. CDR3 nucleotide sequence: TGTGCCAGCAGTGAAGCGTCTGTGCGACAGCCCCAGCATTTT. The gene calls are TRBV6-1 and TRBJ1-5; no definite D call. The CDR3 contains 14 residues. The germline V gene has CDR1 MNHNS and CDR2 SASEGT. V shed 0 bases and J shed 7 bases, with 10 bases lying between them.

The genes are TRBV5-4 and TRBJ2-5; tentative D call: TRBD1 (5 bases). The CDR3 contains 16 residues. The ends were cut back, 4 bases at V and 2 bases at J, with 18 bases in the middle. CDR1 and CDR2 from the germline V gene are SGHNT and YYREEE (reference sequence). The CDR3 is CASSRIARGGQETQYF. CDR3 in DNA: TGTGCCAGCAGCCGGATCGCAAGGGGTGGGCAAGAGACCCAGTACTTC.

The table lists this clone with a count of one. CDR3 DNA sequence: TGTGCCAGCAGCGGGGACAGTCTTTCACCCCTCCACTTT. Residues: CASSGDSLSPLHF. This sequence joins TRBV6-4 and TRBJ1-6, with 7 bases identical to TRBD1. CDR1 and CDR2 (germline): MRHNA, SNTAGT. V dropped 6 bases and J dropped 9; count of bases not matched to a gene: 5. The CDR3 consists of 13 residues.

The V call is TRBV21-1, the J call TRBJ1-1; TRBD1, the table's D call, was not compared with the DNA. TRBV21-1 constitutes a pseudogene. CDR3 length: 13 residues. The CDR3, as DNA: TGTGCCAGCCGCCGGGACAGGGGCACTGAAGCTTTCTTT. Translating it yields CASRRDRGTEAFF.

The rearrangement joins TRBV13 to TRBJ2-7; the D is unclear. Looked up from germline, CDR1 is PRHDT and CDR2 is FYEKMQ (reference sequence). V lost 5 bases to trimming and J lost 0 bases, with 8 bases between them. The CDR3 covers 13 residues. This CDR3 reads CASSPPSSYEQYF. The DNA of the CDR3 is TGTGCCAGCAGCCCCCCATCCTCCTACGAGCAGTACTTC. The complete variable domain, with remaining parts taken from reference TRBV13 and TRBJ2-7, reads AAGVIQSPRHLIKEKRETATLKCYPIPRHDTVYWYQQGPGQDPQFLISFYEKMQSDKGSIPDRFSAQQFSDYHSELNMSSLELGDSALYFCASSPPSSYEQYFGPGTRLTVT.

V and J are TRBV14 and TRBJ1-1; the D gene is possibly TRBD1 (5 bases). CDR1 is SGHDN and CDR2 is FVKESK in the germline V gene. V was trimmed by 4 bases and J by 1 base, leaving 13 bases between them. The CDR3 covers 15 residues. CDR3 protein: CASSRDRRQNTEAFF. The DNA of the CDR3 is TGTGCCAGCAGCCGAGACAGAAGACAGAACACTGAAGCTTTCTTT. The full variable domain, completed using reference TRBV14 and TRBJ1-1, is EAGVTQFPSHSVIEKGQTVTLRCDPISGHDNLYWYRRVMGKEIKFLLHFVKESKQDESGMPNNRFLAERTGGTYSTLKVQPAELEDSGVYFCASSRDRRQNTEAFFGQGTRLTVV.

The CDR3 sequence: CASSFPGQVREYSNQPQHF. The DNA for the CDR3 is TGTGCCAGCAGCTTTCCGGGACAGGTACGCGAATATAGCAATCAGCCCCAGCATTTT. The chain has TRBV7-9 and TRBJ1-5; TRBD1 matches at 8 bases. The V gene's germline CDR1 is SEHNR and CDR2 FQNEAQ (reference sequence). The ends lost 3 bases at V and 0 bases at J; junction bases unmatched: 13. The CDR3 loop spans 19 amino acids. The whole variable domain, remainder taken from reference TRBV7-9 and TRBJ1-5, is DTGVSQNPRHKITKRGQNVTFRCDPISEHNRLYWYRQTLGQGPEFLTYFQNEAQLEKSRLLSDRFSAERPKGSFSTLEIQRTEQGDSAMYLCASSFPGQVREYSNQPQHFGDGTRLSIL.

The rearrangement links TRBV29-1 to TRBJ1-1, with D possibly matching TRBD1 (6 bases). There are 13 residues in the CDR3. CDR1 is SQVTM, CDR2 ANQGSEA, per germline. Trimming pared 4 bases from V and 4 bases from J, leaving 13 bases between. CDR3 protein: CSVGRDIRTEAFF. The CDR3 nucleotides are TGCAGCGTTGGTCGGGACATCCGCACTGAAGCTTTCTTT. Based on the CDR3 plus reference TRBV29-1 and TRBJ1-1, the full variable domain is SAVISQKPSRDICQRGTSLTIQCQVDSQVTMMFWYRQQPGQSLTLIATANQGSEATYESGFVIDKFPISRPNLTFSTLTVSNMSPEDSSIYLCSVGRDIRTEAFFGQGTRLTVV.

This sequence joins TRBV5-6 and TRBJ2-1; 9 bases line up with TRBD2. Looked up from germline, CDR1 is SGHDT and CDR2 is YYEEEE. Trimming took 5 bases from V and 3 from J; bases not matched to a gene: 18. CDR3 size: 19 residues. The CDR3 protein is CASSSAGGRKQSYYNEQFF. Here the CDR3 DNA reads TGTGCCAGCAGTTCGGCGGGGGGGCGGAAACAATCCTACTACAATGAGCAGTTCTTC.

This chain connects TRBV3-1 (or the pseudogene TRBV3-2) to TRBJ1-2, with D maybe TRBD1 (6 bases). CDR3 length equals 12 residues. Trimming removed 8 bases from V and 3 bases from J, with 10 bases in between. Per the germline V gene, CDR1 is LGHDT and CDR2 is YNNKEL (reference sequence). The CDR3 DNA reads TGTGCCAGCCGACAGGCGGACTATGGCTACACCTTC. It yields the protein CASRQADYGYTF.